This T cell receptor beta chain was identified during a study of identical twins. TCRdb reanalysed the 5' RACE reads using MiXCR and keeps one entry per CDR3 protein. The repertoire holds approximately 490,000 distinct CDR3 sequences, with under 25% as singletons. Germline V gene data show CDR1 as SGHDN and CDR2 as FVKESK. CDR3 length: 14 amino acids. V lost 6 bases, J lost 1 base, and 5 bases stayed unmatched. This clonotype has only a few counts. The same sample was also used in a study of yellow fever vaccine responses in identical twins.

Source material: CD4+ T cells sorted from blood. The J gene is TRBJ1-1, the V gene TRBV14, with 7 bases aligning to TRBD1. The clonotype was recovered from a woman aged 18 to 35 in good health. This CDR3 is CASRPGTANTEAFF. CDR3 nucleotides: TGTGCCAGCAGACCCGGGACAGCGAACACTGAAGCTTTCTTT.